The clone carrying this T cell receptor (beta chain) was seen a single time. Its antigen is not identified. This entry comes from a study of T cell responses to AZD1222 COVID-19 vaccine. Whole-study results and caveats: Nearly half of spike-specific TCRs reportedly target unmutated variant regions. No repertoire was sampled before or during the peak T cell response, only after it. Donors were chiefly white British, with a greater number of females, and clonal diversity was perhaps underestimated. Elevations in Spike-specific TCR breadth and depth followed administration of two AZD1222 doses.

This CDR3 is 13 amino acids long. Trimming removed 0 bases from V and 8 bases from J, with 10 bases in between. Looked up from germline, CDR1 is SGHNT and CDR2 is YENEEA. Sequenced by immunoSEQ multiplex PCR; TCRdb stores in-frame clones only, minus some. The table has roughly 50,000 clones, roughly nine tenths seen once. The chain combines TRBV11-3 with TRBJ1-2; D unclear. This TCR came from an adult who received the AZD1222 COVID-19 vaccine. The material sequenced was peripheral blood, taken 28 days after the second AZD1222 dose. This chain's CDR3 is CASSLDKGQGYTF. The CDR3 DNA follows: TGTGCCAGCAGCTTAGATAAGGGTCAAGGCTACACCTTC. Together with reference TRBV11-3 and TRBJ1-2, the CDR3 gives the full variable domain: EAGVVQSPRYKIIEKKQPVAFWCNPISGHNTLYWYLQNLGQGPELLIRYENEEAVDDSQLPKDRFSAERLKGVDSTLKIQPAELGDSAVYLCASSLDKGQGYTFGSGTRLTVV.